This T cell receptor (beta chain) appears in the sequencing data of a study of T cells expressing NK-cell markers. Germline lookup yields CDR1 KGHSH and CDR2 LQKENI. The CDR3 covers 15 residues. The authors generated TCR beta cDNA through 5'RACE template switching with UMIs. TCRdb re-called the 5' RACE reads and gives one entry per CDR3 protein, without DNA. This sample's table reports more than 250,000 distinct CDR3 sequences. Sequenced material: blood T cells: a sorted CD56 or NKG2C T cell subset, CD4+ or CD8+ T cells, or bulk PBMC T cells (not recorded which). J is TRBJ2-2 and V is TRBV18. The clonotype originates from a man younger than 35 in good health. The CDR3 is CASSPPGSSTGELFF.